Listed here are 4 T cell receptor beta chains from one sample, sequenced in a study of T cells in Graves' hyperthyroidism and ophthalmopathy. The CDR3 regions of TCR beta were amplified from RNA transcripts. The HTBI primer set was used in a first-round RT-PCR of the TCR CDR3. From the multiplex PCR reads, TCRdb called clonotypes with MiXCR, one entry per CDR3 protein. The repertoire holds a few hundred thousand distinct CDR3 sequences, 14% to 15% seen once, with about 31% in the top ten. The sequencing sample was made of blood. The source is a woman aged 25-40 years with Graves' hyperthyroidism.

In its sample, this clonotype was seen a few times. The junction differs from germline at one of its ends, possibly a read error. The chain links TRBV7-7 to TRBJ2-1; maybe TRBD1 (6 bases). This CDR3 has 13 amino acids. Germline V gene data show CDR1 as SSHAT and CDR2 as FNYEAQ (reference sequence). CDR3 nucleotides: TGTGCTAGCAGCCCACAGGGTGGCAATGAGCAGTTCTTC. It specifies CASSPQGGNEQFF.

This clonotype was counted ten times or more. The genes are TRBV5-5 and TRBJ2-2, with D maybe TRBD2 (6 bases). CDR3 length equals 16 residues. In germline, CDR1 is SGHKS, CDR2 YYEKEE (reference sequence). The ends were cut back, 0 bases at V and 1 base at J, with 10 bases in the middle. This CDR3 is CASSLVASVNTGELFF. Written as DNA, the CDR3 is TGTGCCAGCAGCTTGGTGGCTAGCGTGAACACCGGGGAGCTGTTTTTT.

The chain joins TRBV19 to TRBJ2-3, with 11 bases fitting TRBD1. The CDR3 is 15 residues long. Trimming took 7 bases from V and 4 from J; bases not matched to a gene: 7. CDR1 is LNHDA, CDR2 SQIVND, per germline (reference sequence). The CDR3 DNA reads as TGTGCCAGTACCCCGGACAGGGGGCAGGCAGATACGCAGTATTTT. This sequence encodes CASTPDRGQADTQYF.

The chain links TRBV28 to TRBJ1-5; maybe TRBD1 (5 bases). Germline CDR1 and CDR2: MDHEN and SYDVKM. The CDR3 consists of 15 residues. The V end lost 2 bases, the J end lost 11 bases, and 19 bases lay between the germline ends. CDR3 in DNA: TGTGCCAGCAGTTTAATGGGGGACGGACAAGAGACCCAGCATTTT. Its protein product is CASSLMGDGQETQHF.